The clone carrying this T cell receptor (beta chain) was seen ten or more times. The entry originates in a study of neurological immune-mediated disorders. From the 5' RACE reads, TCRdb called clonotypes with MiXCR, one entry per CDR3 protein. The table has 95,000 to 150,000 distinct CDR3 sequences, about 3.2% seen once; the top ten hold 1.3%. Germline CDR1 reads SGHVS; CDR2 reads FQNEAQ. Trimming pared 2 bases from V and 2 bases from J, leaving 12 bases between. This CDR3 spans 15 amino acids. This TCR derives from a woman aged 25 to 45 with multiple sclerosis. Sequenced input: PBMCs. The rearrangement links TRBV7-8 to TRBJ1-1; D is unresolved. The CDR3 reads CASSLRSGSNTEAFF. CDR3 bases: TGTGCCAGCAGCTTACGATCCGGGAGTAACACTGAAGCTTTCTTT.